The 22 T cell receptor beta chains below come from one sample, sequenced in a study of CD8 T cells in ankylosing spondylitis. TCRdb independently ran MiXCR on the 5' RACE reads; one entry per CDR3 protein. The table shows approximately 35,000 distinct CDR3 sequences, with 10% to 15% occurring only once. What was sequenced was synovial fluid, either unsorted or a sorted T cell fraction (not recorded which). Source of these receptors: a male donor with ankylosing spondylitis.

This sequence joins TRBV6-4 and TRBJ2-1; 9 nucleotides align to TRBD2. Germline CDR1 reads MRHNA; CDR2 reads SNTAGT. CDR3 length equals 15 residues. Losses at the gene ends were 3 bases for V and 3 bases for J; bases not matched to a gene: 3. The chain's CDR3 is CASSESSGNYNEQFF. The CDR3 DNA follows: TGTGCCAGCAGTGAGTCTAGCGGGAACTACAATGAGCAGTTCTTC.

This clonotype was counted at least ten times. The chain links TRBV27 to TRBJ2-7; the match to TRBD1 covers 7 bases. The CDR3 is 15 amino acids. Looked up from germline, CDR1 is MNHEY and CDR2 is SMNVEV (reference sequence). Trimming removed 4 bases from V and 6 bases from J; junction bases left unmatched: 12. The CDR3 DNA reads TGTGCCAGCAGTTCCCGGGGCAGGGGGTTGGGCGAGCAGTACTTC. It encodes CASSSRGRGLGEQYF.

Many counts were recorded for this clonotype. V usage is TRBV6-5 and J usage is TRBJ2-1, with TRBD2 as a possible D gene (5 bases). The germline V gene has CDR1 MNHEY and CDR2 SVGAGI. This CDR3 comprises 15 residues. V lost 0 bases to trimming and J lost 3 bases, with 9 bases between them. The CDR3 protein is CASSYSVGLYNEQFF. The CDR3 DNA sequence: TGTGCCAGCAGTTACTCTGTTGGACTCTACAATGAGCAGTTCTTC.

This clonotype was counted between two and nine times. V is TRBV18 and J is TRBJ2-7; perhaps D is TRBD1 or TRBD2 (5 bases each). This CDR3 spans 15 amino acids. The V gene's germline CDR1 is KGHSH and CDR2 LQKENI. Trimming stripped 2 bases from V and 2 bases from J, with 13 bases between. CDR3 in DNA: TGTGCCAGCTCACCAACCGGGACGGGACCCTACGAGCAGTACTTC. It yields the protein CASSPTGTGPYEQYF.

The genes are TRBV4-3 and TRBJ2-6; the match to TRBD1 covers 10 bases. V shed 4 bases and J 4 bases; nucleotides not matched to a gene: 7. CDR3 length equals 17 residues. From germline, CDR1 is LGHNA and CDR2 YSLEER. The CDR3 is CASSLRDRGLGANVLTF. CDR3 coding DNA: TGCGCCAGCAGCCTCCGGGACAGGGGTCTGGGGGCCAACGTCCTGACTTTC.

The chain recombines TRBV7-2 with TRBJ2-3; a possible D gene is TRBD2 (6 bases). Trimming pared 2 bases from V and 2 bases from J, leaving 17 bases between. The CDR3 length is 17 residues. Germline loops: CDR1 SGHTA, CDR2 FQGNSA. The CDR3 loop reads CASSLFIAESSTDTQYF. The CDR3 DNA follows: TGTGCCAGCAGCTTATTCATAGCGGAGAGTTCCACAGATACGCAGTATTTT.

The V call is TRBV7-9, the J call TRBJ2-1; TRBD2 is a possible D gene (6 bases). CDR3 length: 15 amino acids. Germline CDR1 and CDR2: SEHNR and FQNEAQ (reference sequence). V was trimmed by 5 bases and J by 2 bases, leaving 13 bases between them. The CDR3 DNA sequence: TGTGCCAGCAGCCAAAGGAGGGAAACCTACAATGAGCAGTTCTTC. This encodes CASSQRRETYNEQFF.

This clonotype was picked up many times. Its ends do not fully match the called genes, so a read error is possible. CDR3 coding DNA: TGCGCCAGCAGCCAAGAAGAGGGGACGGGTAATGAAAACCTGTTTTTT. Its protein is CASSQEEGTGNENLFF. This chain joins TRBV4-3 and TRBJ1-4, with a possible D match to TRBD1 (5 bases). Germline assignment: CDR1 LGHNA and CDR2 YSLEER. The CDR3 contains 16 residues.

To note about this clonotype: This may arise from a read error, as a much more abundant clone is one base away. The rearrangement uses TRBV6-1 and TRBJ1-6; D remains ambiguous. Germline V gene sequence: CDR1 MNHNS, CDR2 SASEGT. The CDR3 has 14 amino acids. CDR3 sequence: CTSRRQTYNSPLHF. CDR3 coding DNA: TGTACCAGTAGGAGGCAGACCTATAATTCACCCCTCCACTTT.

This clonotype was recorded at least ten times. This rearrangement joins TRBV7-9 to TRBJ1-2; 7 bases match TRBD1. The CDR3 has 14 residues. Trimming at V came to 5 bases and at J to 6 bases, leaving 9 bases not matched to a gene. Germline V gene sequence: CDR1 SEHNR, CDR2 FQNEAQ (reference sequence). The CDR3 nucleotides read TGTGCCAGCAGCGCGACAGGGCTGAACCATGGCTACACCTTC. Encoded protein: CASSATGLNHGYTF.

This clonotype was seen a handful of times. The rearrangement joins TRBV5-1 to TRBJ2-2, with no clear D. Germline V CDR1 and CDR2: SGHRS, YFSETQ. Trimming took off 0 bases at V and 1 base at J, with 10 bases between the two ends. The CDR3 sequence is 16 residues long. In DNA, the CDR3 is TGCGCCAGCAGCTTGGCTTTCGGGCGGAACACCGGGGAGCTGTTTTTT. It specifies CASSLAFGRNTGELFF.

This chain connects TRBV20-1 to TRBJ2-5, with D tentatively TRBD1 (6 bases). The CDR3 has 15 amino acids. Germline V CDR1 and CDR2: DFQATT, SNEGSKA (reference sequence). V lost 0 bases, J lost 5 bases, and 16 bases lay in between. CDR3 loop: CSARDWTDGVETQYF. CDR3 in DNA: TGCAGTGCTAGAGACTGGACAGACGGCGTGGAGACCCAGTACTTC.

This clonotype has more than one count but fewer than ten. V is TRBV5-1 and J is TRBJ2-7, with TRBD2 as a possible D gene (6 bases). V was cut by 4 bases and J by 2 bases, with 19 bases left in between. CDR3 length equals 16 residues. Germline V gene sequence: CDR1 SGHRS, CDR2 YFSETQ. CDR3 bases: TGCGCCAGCAGCCCCCGGTTGCCGCGGGGCACCTACGAGCAGTACTTC. As protein: CASSPRLPRGTYEQYF.

This clonotype came up many times. In DNA, the CDR3 is TGTGCCAGCAGCTTGACTAGCGGGGGGTTCTCTGGGGCCAACGTCCTGACTTTC. Its translation: CASSLTSGGFSGANVLTF. This chain links TRBV11-2 with TRBJ2-6, with TRBD2 identical over 13 bases. The CDR3 runs 18 residues. Per germline, CDR1 SGHAT and CDR2 FQNNGV. J was trimmed by 0 bases and V by 3 bases; bases with no gene match: 2.

The chain employs TRBV7-8 and TRBJ1-4; the match to TRBD1 covers 7 bases. Germline values: CDR1 SGHVS, CDR2 FQNEAQ. The CDR3 sequence is 15 residues long. J was trimmed by 8 bases and V by 7 bases; bases with no gene match: 13. The CDR3 DNA sequence: TGTGCCAGCATCGGGACAGTGAGGATGACCGAAAAACTGTTTTTT. Protein sequence: CASIGTVRMTEKLFF.

Only a few counts were recorded for this clonotype. The chain recombines TRBV14 with TRBJ2-1, with 8 bases lining up with TRBD2. Germline CDR1 is SGHDN and CDR2 is FVKESK. This CDR3 comprises 17 residues. V lost 0 bases to trimming and J lost 7 bases; unmatched junction nucleotides: 11. In nucleotides, the CDR3 is TGTGCCAGCAGCCAAGAGTTCGGCCGGGAGGGCCGGAATGAGCAGTTCTTC. Its protein product is CASSQEFGREGRNEQFF.

This clonotype came up a few times. The rearrangement uses TRBV20-1 and TRBJ1-6; D gene ambiguous. This CDR3 has 16 residues. The V end was cut by 3 bases, the J end by 0 bases, with 12 bases between. Germline lookup yields CDR1 DFQATT and CDR2 SNEGSKA (reference sequence). In DNA, the CDR3 is TGCAGTGCTAGGCCGCCCGTCAGCTCCTATAATTCACCCCTCCACTTT. It translates to CSARPPVSSYNSPLHF.

This clonotype was counted once. The chain carries TRBV28 and TRBJ2-7; D may be TRBD2 (6 bases). The CDR3 extends over 16 amino acids. V lost 6 bases to trimming and J lost 0 bases, with 18 bases between them. Germline V gene data show CDR1 as MDHEN and CDR2 as SYDVKM. CDR3 coding DNA: TGTGCCAGCAGACCTCCTCGACTAGAAGTCTCCTACGAGCAGTACTTC. This sequence encodes CASRPPRLEVSYEQYF.

This clonotype was counted only a few times. This chain joins TRBV11-2 and TRBJ2-1, with a tentative D call TRBD2 (5 bases). V was pared by 7 bases and J by 9 bases, with 19 bases between. CDR1 is SGHAT, CDR2 FQNNGV, per germline. This CDR3 spans 14 amino acids. CDR3 loop: CASIPEGMRSEQFF. The DNA for the CDR3 is TGTGCCAGCATCCCCGAGGGTATGCGAAGTGAGCAGTTCTTC.

This clonotype was seen many times. V usage is TRBV29-1 and J usage is TRBJ2-5, with TRBD1 matching over 7 bases. The CDR3 spans 14 residues. Looked up from germline, CDR1 is SQVTM and CDR2 is ANQGSEA. The ends lost 5 bases at V and 5 bases at J; junction bases unmatched: 11. In DNA form, the CDR3 reads TGCAGCGTTTGCCGCAGGGGGTCGGAGGAGACCCAGTACTTC. Translation: CSVCRRGSEETQYF.

This clonotype was seen ten or more times. The chain employs TRBV5-6 and TRBJ1-1, with D possibly matching TRBD1 (5 bases). The CDR3 sequence is 15 residues long. V shed 7 bases and J shed 0 bases, with 16 bases lying between them. The germline gives CDR1 SGHDT, CDR2 YYEEEE. CDR3 coding DNA: TGTGCCAGCCCGGAAACCGGGACCCTGAACACTGAAGCTTTCTTT. Translation: CASPETGTLNTEAFF.

In its sample, this clonotype was seen many times. V gene TRBV20-1 combines with J gene TRBJ2-2, with TRBD2 identical over 9 bases. The germline V gene has CDR1 DFQATT and CDR2 SNEGSKA (reference sequence). This CDR3 contains 16 residues. After removal of 1 base from V and 4 bases from J, the junction contained 7 bases not matched to a gene. The CDR3 loop is CSARGLSSGVTGELFF. CDR3 bases: TGCAGTGCTAGAGGATTGTCTAGCGGGGTCACCGGGGAGCTGTTTTTT.